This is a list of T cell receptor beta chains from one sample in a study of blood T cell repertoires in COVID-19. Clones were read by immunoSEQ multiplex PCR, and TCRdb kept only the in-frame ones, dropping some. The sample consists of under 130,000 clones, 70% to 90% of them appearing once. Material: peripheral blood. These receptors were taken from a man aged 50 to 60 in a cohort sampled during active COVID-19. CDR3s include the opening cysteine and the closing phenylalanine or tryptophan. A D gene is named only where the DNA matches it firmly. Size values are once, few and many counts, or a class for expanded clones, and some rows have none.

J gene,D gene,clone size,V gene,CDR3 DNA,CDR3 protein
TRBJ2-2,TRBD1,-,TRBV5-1,TGCGCCACATCCCGGGACAGGGGAGACGGGGAGCTGTTTTTT,CATSRDRGDGELFF
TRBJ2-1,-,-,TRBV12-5,TGTGCTAGTGGCTACCGTGGCCTACAGGATGAGCAGTTCTTC,CASGYRGLQDEQFF
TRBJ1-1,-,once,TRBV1,TGCACCAGCAGCCAGGGGGGGACTGAAGCTTTCTTT,CTSSQGGTEAFF
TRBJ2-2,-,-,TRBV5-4,TGTGCCAGCAGCTTTAGGCTAGTGGACACCGGGGAGCTGTTTTTT,CASSFRLVDTGELFF
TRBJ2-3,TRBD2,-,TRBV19,TGTGCCAGTAGTATAGGGACTAGCGGGGGGGCCGCAGATACGCAGTATTTT,CASSIGTSGGAADTQYF
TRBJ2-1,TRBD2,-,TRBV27,TGTGCCAGCAGTTTCCCAGCGGGGGGGCCCCACGCCAATGAGCAGTTCTTC,CASSFPAGGPHANEQFF
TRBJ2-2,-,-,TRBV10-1,TGCGCCAGCAGCGCCACAGGGACCGGGGAGCTGTTTTTT,CASSATGTGELFF
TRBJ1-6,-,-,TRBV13,TGTGCCAGCAGCGACAGTTTCGAAAGCTCCTATAATTCACCCCTCCACTTT,CASSDSFESSYNSPLHF
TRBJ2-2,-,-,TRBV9,TGTGCCAGCAGCCCAGCCCGAAACTATGCATCAGCCGGGGAGCTGTTTTTT,CASSPARNYASAGELFF
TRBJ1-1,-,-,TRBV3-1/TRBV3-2,TGTGCCAGCAGCACGGCGGTGAACACTGAAGCTTTCTTT,CASSTAVNTEAFF
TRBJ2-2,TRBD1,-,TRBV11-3,TGTGCCAGCAGCTTATCTAAAGGGACAGGGGTACACACCGGGGAGCTGTTTTTT,CASSLSKGTGVHTGELFF
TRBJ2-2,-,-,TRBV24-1,TGTGCCACCAGTGATACACAAGTGAACACCGGGGAGCTGTTTTTT,CATSDTQVNTGELFF
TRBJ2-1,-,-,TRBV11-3,TGTGCCAGCAGCTTAGGTGGACAGTTCTCCTACAATGAGCAGTTCTTC,CASSLGGQFSYNEQFF
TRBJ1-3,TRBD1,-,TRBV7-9,TGTGCCAGCAGCTACGAGCCCGGACAGGGGGCGAGGGGAAACACCATATATTTT,CASSYEPGQGARGNTIYF
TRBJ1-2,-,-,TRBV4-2,TGTGCCAGCAGCCAAGATGGGGACGGCAGGGGCTATGGCTACACCTTC,CASSQDGDGRGYGYTF
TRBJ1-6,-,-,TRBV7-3,TGTGCCAGCAGTCCAGGGGCTGGTTCACCCCTCCACTTT,CASSPGAGSPLHF
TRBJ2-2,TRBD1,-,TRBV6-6,TGTGCCAGCTGCCCGACAGGGCCGGACACCGGGGAGCTGTTTTTT,CASCPTGPDTGELFF
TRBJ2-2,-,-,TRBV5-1,TGCGCCAGCAGCTTCAACTCCGGTCCCACCGGGGAGCTGTTTTTT,CASSFNSGPTGELFF
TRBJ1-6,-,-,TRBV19,TGTGCCAGTAAACCACAGGGACCCTCCTATAATTCACCCCTCCACTTT,CASKPQGPSYNSPLHF
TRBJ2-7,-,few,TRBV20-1,TGCAGTGTCGGGGTTCCCTACGAGCAGTACTTC,CSVGVPYEQYF
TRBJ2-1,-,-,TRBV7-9,TGTGCCAGCAGCTTGCCCACCATACTGTACAATGAGCAGTTCTTC,CASSLPTILYNEQFF
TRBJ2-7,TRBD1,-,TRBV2,TGTGCCAGCACTGGGGGTGGACAGGGTAACTACGAGCAGTACTTC,CASTGGGQGNYEQYF
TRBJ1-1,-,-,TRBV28,TGTGCCAGCAGCCCACGACAGGCTGCTCATGAAGCTTTCTTT,CASSPRQAAHEAFF
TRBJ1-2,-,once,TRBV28,TGTGCCAGCAGGCCGTGGGGGGGAAGCTATGGCTACACCTTC,CASRPWGGSYGYTF
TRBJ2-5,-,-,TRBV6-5,TGTGCCAGCGTCCGGGACTTACAAGAGACCCAGTACTTC,CASVRDLQETQYF
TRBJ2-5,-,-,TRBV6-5,TGTGCCAGCAGTCGGGACTTGTACCAAGAGACCCAGTACTTC,CASSRDLYQETQYF
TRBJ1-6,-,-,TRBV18,TGTGCCAGCTCACTGGACACGGATTCACCCCTCCACTTT,CASSLDTDSPLHF
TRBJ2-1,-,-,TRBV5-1,TGCGCCAGCAGCTTGTGGGCATCCTACAATGAGCAGTTCTTC,CASSLWASYNEQFF
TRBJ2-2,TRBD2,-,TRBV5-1,TGCGCCAGCAGCGATGCTAGCGGGGGCACCGGGGAGCTGTTTTTT,CASSDASGGTGELFF
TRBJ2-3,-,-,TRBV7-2,TGTGCCACTACGAACACAGATACGCAGTATTTT,CATTNTDTQYF
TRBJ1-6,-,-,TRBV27,TGTGCCAGCAGGCGGGGGCTAGAAAATTCACCCCTCCACTTT,CASRRGLENSPLHF